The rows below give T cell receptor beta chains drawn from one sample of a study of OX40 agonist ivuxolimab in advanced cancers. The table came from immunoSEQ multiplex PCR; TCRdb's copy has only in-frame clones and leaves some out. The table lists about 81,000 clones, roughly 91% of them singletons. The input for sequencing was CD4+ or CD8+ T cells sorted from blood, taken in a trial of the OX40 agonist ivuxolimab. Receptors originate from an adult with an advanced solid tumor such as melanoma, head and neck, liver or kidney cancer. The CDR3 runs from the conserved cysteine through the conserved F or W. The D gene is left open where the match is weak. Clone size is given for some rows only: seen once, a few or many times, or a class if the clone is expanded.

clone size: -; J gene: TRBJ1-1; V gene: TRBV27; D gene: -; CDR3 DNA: TGTGCCAGCAGTCCTTGGGCCCAACAGGGAGTAGGGACTGAAGCTTTCTTT; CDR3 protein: CASSPWAQQGVGTEAFF
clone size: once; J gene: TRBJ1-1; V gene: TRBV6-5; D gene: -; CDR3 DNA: TGTGCCAGCAGTTACGGGTACACTGAAGCTTTCTTT; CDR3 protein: CASSYGYTEAFF
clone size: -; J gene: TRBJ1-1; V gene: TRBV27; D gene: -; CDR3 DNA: TGTGCCAGCAGTTTAGAGGGTTACAACACTGAAGCTTTCTTT; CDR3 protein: CASSLEGYNTEAFF
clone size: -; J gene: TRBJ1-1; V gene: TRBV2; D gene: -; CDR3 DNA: TGTGCCAGCAGTGACAGTCGGGGCACAACTGAAGCTTTCTTT; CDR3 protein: CASSDSRGTTEAFF
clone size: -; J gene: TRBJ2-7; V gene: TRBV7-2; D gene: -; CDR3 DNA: TGTGCCAGCAGCTTAGGACAGGTATTCTACGAGCAGTACTTC; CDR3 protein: CASSLGQVFYEQYF
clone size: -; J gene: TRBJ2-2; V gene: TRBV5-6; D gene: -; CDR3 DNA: TGTGCCAGCAACCCATGGAACTGGTACACCGGGGAGCTGTTTTTT; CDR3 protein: CASNPWNWYTGELFF
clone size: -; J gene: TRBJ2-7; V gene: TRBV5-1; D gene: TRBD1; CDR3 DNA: TGCGCCAGCAACGCCGGGACAGGGGCCTACGAGCAGTACTTC; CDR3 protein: CASNAGTGAYEQYF
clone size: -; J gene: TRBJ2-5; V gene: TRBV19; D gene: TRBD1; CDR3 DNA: TGTGCCAGTAGTATAGGGACAGGGGGCTATCGGGAGACCCAGTACTTC; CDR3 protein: CASSIGTGGYRETQYF
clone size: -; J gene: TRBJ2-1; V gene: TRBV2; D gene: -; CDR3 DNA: TGTGCCAGCAGTGAAAGCAGTTCCCACAATGAGCAGTTCTTC; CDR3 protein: CASSESSSHNEQFF
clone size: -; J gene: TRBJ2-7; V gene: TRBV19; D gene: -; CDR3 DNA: TGTGCCAGTAGTATAGCTGTTAGCGTCACCTACGAGCAGTACTTC; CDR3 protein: CASSIAVSVTYEQYF
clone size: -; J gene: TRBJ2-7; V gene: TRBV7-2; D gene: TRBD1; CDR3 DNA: TGTGCCAGCAGCTCTCCGGGACAGCTCTACGAGCAGTACTTC; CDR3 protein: CASSSPGQLYEQYF
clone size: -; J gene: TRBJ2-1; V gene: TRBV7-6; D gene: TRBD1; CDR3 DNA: TGTGCCAGCAGTTATACCGGGACAGGGAGTGAGCAGTTCTTC; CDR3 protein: CASSYTGTGSEQFF
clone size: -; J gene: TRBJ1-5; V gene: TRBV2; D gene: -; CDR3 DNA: TGTGCCAGCCGTGCTGCACAGTATAGCAATCAGCCCCAGCATTTT; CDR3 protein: CASRAAQYSNQPQHF
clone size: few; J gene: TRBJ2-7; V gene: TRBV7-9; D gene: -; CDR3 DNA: TGTGCCAGCAGCTTGGTGGGGGCATTGTACGAGCAGTACTTC; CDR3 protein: CASSLVGALYEQYF
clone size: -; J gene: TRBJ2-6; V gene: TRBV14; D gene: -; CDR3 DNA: TGTGCCAGCAGCCGCCCCAGGGGAGGGCCTGGGGCCAACGTCCTGACTTTC; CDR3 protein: CASSRPRGGPGANVLTF
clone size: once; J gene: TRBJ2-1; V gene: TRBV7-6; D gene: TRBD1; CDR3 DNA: TGTGCCAGCAGCTCAGCAGGGGGCAGGGCCTACAATGAGCAGTTCTTC; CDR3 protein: CASSSAGGRAYNEQFF
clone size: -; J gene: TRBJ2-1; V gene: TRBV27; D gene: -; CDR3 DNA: TGTGCCAGCAGTTTGACCTTGGGCGGTTCTGGCTCCTACAATGAGCAGTTCTTC; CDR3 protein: CASSLTLGGSGSYNEQFF
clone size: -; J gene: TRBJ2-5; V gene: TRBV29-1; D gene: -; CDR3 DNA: TGCAGCGGACTCGGAGTGACCCAGTACTTC; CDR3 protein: CSGLGVTQYF
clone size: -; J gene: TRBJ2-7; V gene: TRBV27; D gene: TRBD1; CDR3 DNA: TGTGCCAGCAGTTCTTCCCCTGGACAGGGGCCGGCCCACGAGCAGTACTTC; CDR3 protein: CASSSSPGQGPAHEQYF
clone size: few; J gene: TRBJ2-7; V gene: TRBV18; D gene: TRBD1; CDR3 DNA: TGTGCCAGCTCACCACGGGACAGCTCCTACGAGCAGTACTTC; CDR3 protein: CASSPRDSSYEQYF
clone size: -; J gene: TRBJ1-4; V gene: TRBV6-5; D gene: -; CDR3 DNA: TGTGCCAGCAGGGCTCGAGAAAAACTGTTTTTT; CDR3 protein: CASRAREKLFF
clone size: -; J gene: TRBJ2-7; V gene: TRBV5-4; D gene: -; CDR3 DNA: TGTGCCAGCAGCTCCCAATACGAGCAGTACTTC; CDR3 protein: CASSSQYEQYF
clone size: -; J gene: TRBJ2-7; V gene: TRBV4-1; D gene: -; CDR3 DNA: TGCGCCAGCAGCCAAGTCGGGTCGGGTAGCTCCTACGAGCAGTACTTC; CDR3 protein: CASSQVGSGSSYEQYF
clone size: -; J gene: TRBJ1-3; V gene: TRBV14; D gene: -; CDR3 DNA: TGTGCCAGCAGCCAATTCGGACTCTCTGGAAACACCATATATTTT; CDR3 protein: CASSQFGLSGNTIYF
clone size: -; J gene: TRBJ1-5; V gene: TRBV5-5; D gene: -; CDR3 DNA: TGTGCCAGCAGCCCCTCGGGCGGCAATCAGCCCCAGCATTTT; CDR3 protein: CASSPSGGNQPQHF
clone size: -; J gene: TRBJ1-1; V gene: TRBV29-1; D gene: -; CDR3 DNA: TGCAGCGTTGGGGTCCGGGACACTGAAGCTTTCTTT; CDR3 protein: CSVGVRDTEAFF
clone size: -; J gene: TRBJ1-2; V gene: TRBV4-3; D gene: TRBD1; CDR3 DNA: TGCGCCAGCAGCCAATTAGGGGGCGCCGGTGGCTACACCTTC; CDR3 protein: CASSQLGGAGGYTF
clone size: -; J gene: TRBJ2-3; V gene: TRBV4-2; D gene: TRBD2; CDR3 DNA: TGTGCCAGCAGCCAAGGTACAGCGGGGGACACAGATACGCAGTATTTT; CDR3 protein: CASSQGTAGDTDTQYF
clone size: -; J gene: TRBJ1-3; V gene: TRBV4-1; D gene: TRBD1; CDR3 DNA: TGCGCCAGCAGCCAAGTTGGGACAGCCTCTGGAAACACCATATATTTT; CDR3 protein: CASSQVGTASGNTIYF
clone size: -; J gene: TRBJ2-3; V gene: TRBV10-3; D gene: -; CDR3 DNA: TGTGCCATCAGTGATCGGTTGCTGGTCACAGATACGCAGTATTTT; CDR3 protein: CAISDRLLVTDTQYF
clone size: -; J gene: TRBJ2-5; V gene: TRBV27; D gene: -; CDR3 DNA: TGTGCCAGCAGTTTATCCCAGGGGTTGGAGACCCAGTACTTC; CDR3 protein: CASSLSQGLETQYF
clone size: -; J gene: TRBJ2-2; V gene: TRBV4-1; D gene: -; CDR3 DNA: TGCGCCAGCAGCCAATCGCCCGTAGAAACCGGGGAGCTGTTTTTT; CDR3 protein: CASSQSPVETGELFF
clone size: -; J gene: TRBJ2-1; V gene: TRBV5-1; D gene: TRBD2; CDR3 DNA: TGCGCCAGCAGCTCGTGGACTAGCGGACAGGGCGATGAGCAGTTCTTC; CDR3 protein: CASSSWTSGQGDEQFF
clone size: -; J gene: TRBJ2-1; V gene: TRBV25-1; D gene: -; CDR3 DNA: TGTGCCAGCAGCGGGGGTGGACGCGGACTTAACAATGAGCAGTTCTTC; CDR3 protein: CASSGGGRGLNNEQFF
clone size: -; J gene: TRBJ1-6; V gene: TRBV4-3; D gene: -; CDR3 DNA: TGCGCCAGCAGCCAAGACGGAGGGTTAGGTTCACCCCTCCACTTT; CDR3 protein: CASSQDGGLGSPLHF
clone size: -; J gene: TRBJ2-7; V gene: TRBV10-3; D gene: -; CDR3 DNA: TGTGCCATCATGGGGGGGACAGGTGACTCCTACGAGCAGTACTTC; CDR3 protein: CAIMGGTGDSYEQYF
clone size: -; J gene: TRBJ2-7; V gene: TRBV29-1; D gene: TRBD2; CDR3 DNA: TGCAGCGTCCGGGGGGGGAGCTCCTACGAGCAGTACTTC; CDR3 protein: CSVRGGSSYEQYF
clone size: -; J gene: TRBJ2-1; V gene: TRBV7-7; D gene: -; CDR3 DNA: TGTGCTAGCAGCTCATCGCCCGGAGGAGACAATGAGCAGTTCTTC; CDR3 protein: CASSSSPGGDNEQFF
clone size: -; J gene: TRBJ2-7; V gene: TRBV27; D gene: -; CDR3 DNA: TGTGCCAGCCGTTATTCCGGGGCGAGCTCCTACGAGCAGTACTTC; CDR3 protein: CASRYSGASSYEQYF
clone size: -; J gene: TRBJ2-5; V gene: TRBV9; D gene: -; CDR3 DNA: TGTGCCAGCAGCGTAGGGTTACCCCAAGAGACCCAGTACTTC; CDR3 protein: CASSVGLPQETQYF
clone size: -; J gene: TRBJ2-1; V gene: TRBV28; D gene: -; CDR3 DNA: TGTGCCAGCAGTACTATAGACGGCGGTGAGCAGTTCTTC; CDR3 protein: CASSTIDGGEQFF
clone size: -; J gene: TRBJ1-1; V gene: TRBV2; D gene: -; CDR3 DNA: TGTGCCAGCATACACCTGAACACTGAAGCTTTCTTT; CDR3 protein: CASIHLNTEAFF
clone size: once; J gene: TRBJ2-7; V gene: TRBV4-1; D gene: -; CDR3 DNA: TGCGCCAGCAGCCAAGTTAGACTACCGAACTACGAGCAGTACTTC; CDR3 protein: CASSQVRLPNYEQYF
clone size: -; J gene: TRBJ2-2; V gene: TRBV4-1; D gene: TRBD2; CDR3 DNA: TGCGCCAGCAGCCAAGCGCCAGCGGGGGGCGCGAACACCGGGGAGCTGTTTTTT; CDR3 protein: CASSQAPAGGANTGELFF
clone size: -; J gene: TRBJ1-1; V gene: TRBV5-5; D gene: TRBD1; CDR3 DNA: TGTGCCAGCAGCTCCCTATGGCAGGGGGCACCTGAAGCTTTCTTT; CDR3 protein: CASSSLWQGAPEAFF
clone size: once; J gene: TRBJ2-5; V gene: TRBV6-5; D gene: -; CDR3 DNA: TGTGCCAGCAGTTTCCGTCGGGCGGAGACCCAGTACTTC; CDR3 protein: CASSFRRAETQYF
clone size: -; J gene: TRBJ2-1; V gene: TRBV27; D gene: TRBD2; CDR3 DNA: TGTGCCAGTGGACTAGCGGGAGGCAGTGAGCAGTTCTTC; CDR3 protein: CASGLAGGSEQFF
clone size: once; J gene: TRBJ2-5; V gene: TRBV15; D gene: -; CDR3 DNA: TGTGCCACCAGCAGGGACGGCCGCCCAGAGACCCAGTACTTC; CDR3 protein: CATSRDGRPETQYF
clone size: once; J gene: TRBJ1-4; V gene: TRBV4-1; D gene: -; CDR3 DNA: TGCGCCAGCAGCCAAGTCGGCAGACGGGCAAATGAAAAACTGTTTTTT; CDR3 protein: CASSQVGRRANEKLFF
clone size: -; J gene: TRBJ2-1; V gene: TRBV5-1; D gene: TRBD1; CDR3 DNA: TGCGCCAGCAGCCATACTACAGGGGATGAGCAGTTCTTC; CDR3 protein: CASSHTTGDEQFF
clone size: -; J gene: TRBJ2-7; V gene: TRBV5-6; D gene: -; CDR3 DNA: TGTGCCAGCACCGGGGGGCCAGGGGGCCACGAGCAGTACTTC; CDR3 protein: CASTGGPGGHEQYF
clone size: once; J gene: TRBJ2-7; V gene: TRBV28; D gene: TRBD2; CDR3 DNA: TGTGCCAGCAGTTTCGCCGGGACTAGGTCAGAATACGCCAACTACGAGCAGTACTTC; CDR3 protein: CASSFAGTRSEYANYEQYF
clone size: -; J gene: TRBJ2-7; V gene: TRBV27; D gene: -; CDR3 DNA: TGTGCCAGCAGTTTGACAGAGGGAAACGAGCAGTACTTC; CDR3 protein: CASSLTEGNEQYF
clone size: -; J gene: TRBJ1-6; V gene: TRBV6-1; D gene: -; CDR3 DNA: TGTGCCAGCAGTGACGGGAGGCAGGGCTCCTATAATTCACCCCTCCACTTT; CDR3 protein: CASSDGRQGSYNSPLHF
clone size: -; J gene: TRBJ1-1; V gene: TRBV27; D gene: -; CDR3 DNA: TGTGCCAGCAGTCCGGGCGGGACTGAAGCTTTCTTT; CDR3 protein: CASSPGGTEAFF